These T cell receptor beta chains were read from a single sample in a study of PD-L1 blockade in urothelial cancer. Method: immunoSEQ multiplex PCR; TCRdb's copy keeps in-frame clones and lacks some. The table records 120,000 or so clones, about 82% of them present only once. This specimen consisted of PBMCs, obtained around atezolizumab (anti-PD-L1) treatment. Receptors originate from a man aged 50 or older with urothelial cancer. The CDR3 runs from the conserved cysteine through the conserved F or W. Each record gives: D gene, clone size, V gene, J gene, CDR3 DNA, CDR3 protein. The D gene is left open where the match is weak. A clone size is listed for some rows: how often the clone was seen (once, few, many), or a class if it is expanded.

NA,NA,TRBV7-8,TRBJ2-2,TGTGCCAGCAGCTTAAAGGGAGCGGCTACCGGGGAGCTGTTTTTT,CASSLKGAATGELFF
TRBD1,once,TRBV30,TRBJ1-1,TGTGCCTGGAGTGCCTACAGGGGAGGCACTGAAGCTTTCTTT,CAWSAYRGGTEAFF
TRBD2,NA,TRBV4-2,TRBJ2-3,TGTGCCAGCAGCCAGGCTAGCGGGACCCAGGCGCAGTATTTT,CASSQASGTQAQYF
TRBD2,NA,TRBV19,TRBJ2-2,TGTGCCAGTAGCTTAGCGGGAAACACCGGGGAGCTGTTTTTT,CASSLAGNTGELFF
NA,NA,TRBV21-1,TRBJ2-1,TGTGCCAGCAGCAGGCGGGGGCCGCCCTACAATGAGCAGTTCTTC,CASSRRGPPYNEQFF
TRBD1,NA,TRBV5-1,TRBJ1-5,TGCGCCAGCAGCCATGGACAGGGACAGCCCCAGCATTTT,CASSHGQGQPQHF
TRBD2,once,TRBV6-4,TRBJ2-1,TGTGCCAGCAGTGAGGAGCGGGGGGTAAAAAATGAGCAGTTCTTC,CASSEERGVKNEQFF
NA,NA,TRBV19,TRBJ1-2,TGTGCCAGTAGTCCCCCGGGAGGCTACTACACCTTC,CASSPPGGYYTF
TRBD2,NA,TRBV2,TRBJ2-3,TGTGCCAGCAGTGAATTTGGCCTAGCGGCCACAGATACGCAGTATTTT,CASSEFGLAATDTQYF
NA,NA,TRBV9,TRBJ1-6,TGTGCCAGCAGCCCCAGGGGTGGTTCACCCCTCCACTTT,CASSPRGGSPLHF
TRBD1,NA,TRBV11-2,TRBJ1-5,TGTGCCAGCAGCAAGACAGGGAATCAGCCCCAGCATTTT,CASSKTGNQPQHF
NA,NA,TRBV6-1,TRBJ1-1,TGTGCCAGCAGTAGGACAAACACTGAAGCTTTCTTT,CASSRTNTEAFF
NA,NA,TRBV7-9,TRBJ1-3,TGTGCCAGCAGCCGAAAGGACAATCGTTTGGGAAACACCATATATTTT,CASSRKDNRLGNTIYF
TRBD1,NA,TRBV11-3,TRBJ2-5,TGTGCCAGCAGCTTGACAGGGGGTCAAGAGACCCAGTACTTC,CASSLTGGQETQYF